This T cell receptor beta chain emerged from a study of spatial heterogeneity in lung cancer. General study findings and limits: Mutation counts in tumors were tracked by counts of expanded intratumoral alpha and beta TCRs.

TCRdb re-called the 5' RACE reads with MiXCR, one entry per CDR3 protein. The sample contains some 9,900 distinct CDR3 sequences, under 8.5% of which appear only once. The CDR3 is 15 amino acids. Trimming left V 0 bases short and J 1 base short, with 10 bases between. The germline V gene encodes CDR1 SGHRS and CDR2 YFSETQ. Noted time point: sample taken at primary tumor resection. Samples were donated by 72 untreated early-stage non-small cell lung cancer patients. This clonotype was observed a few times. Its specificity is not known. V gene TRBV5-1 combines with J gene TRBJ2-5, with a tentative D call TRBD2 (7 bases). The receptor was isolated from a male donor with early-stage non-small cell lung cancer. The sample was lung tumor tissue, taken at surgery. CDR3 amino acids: CASSLAGGRQETQYF. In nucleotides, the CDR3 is TGCGCCAGCAGCTTGGCGGGGGGCCGCCAAGAGACCCAGTACTTC.